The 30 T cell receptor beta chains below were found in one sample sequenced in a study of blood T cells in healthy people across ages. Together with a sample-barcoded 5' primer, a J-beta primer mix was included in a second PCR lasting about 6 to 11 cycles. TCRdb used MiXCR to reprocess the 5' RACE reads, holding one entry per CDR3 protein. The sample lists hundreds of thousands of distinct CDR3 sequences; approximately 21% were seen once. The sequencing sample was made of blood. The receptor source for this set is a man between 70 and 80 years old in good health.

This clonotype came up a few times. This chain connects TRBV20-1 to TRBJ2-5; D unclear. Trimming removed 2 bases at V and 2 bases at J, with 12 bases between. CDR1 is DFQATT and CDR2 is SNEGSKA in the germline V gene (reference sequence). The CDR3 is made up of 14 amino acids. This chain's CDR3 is CSARRTGHQETQYF. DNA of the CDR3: TGCAGTGCTAGACGGACCGGGCATCAAGAGACCCAGTACTTC.

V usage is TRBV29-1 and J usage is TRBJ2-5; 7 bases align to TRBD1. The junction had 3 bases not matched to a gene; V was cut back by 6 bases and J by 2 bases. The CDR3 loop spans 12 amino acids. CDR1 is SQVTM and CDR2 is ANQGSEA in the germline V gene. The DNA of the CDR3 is TGCAGCGTCAGGGACAGTCAAGAGACCCAGTACTTC. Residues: CSVRDSQETQYF.

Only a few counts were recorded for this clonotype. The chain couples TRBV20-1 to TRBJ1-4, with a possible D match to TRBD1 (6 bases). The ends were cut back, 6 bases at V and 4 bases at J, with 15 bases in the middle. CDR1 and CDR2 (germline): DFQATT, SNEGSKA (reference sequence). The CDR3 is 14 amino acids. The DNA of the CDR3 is TGCAGTGCCATCGGACAGACAAATAATGAAAAACTGTTTTTT. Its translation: CSAIGQTNNEKLFF.

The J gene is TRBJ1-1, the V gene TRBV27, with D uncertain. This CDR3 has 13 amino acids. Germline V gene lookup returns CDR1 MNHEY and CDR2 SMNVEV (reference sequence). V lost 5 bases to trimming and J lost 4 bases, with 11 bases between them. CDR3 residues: CASSLEQRTEAFF. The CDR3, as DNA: TGTGCCAGCAGTCTCGAGCAGCGCACTGAAGCTTTCTTT.

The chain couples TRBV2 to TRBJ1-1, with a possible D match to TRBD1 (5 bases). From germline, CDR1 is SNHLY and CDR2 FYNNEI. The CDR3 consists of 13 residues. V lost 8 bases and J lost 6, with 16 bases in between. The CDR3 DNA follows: TGTGCCAGCTACCGGGACGAGGACGCTGAAGCTTTCTTT. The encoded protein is CASYRDEDAEAFF.

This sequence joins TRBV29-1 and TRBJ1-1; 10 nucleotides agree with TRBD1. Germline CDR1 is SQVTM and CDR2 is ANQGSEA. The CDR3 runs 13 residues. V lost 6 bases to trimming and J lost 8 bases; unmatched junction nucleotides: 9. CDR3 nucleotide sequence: TGCAGCGTCTCACCGGGACAGGGGAGGGAAGCTTTCTTT. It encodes CSVSPGQGREAFF.

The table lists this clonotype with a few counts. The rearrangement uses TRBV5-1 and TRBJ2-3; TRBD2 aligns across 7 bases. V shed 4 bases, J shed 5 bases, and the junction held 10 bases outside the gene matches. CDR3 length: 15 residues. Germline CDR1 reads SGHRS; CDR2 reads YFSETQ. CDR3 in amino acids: CASSGGTTSVDTQYF. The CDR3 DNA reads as TGCGCCAGCAGCGGCGGGACTACTAGCGTAGATACGCAGTATTTT.

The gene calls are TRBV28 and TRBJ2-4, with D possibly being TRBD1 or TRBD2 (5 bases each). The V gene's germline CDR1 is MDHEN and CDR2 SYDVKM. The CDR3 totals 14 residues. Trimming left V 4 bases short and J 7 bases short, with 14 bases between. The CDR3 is CASSSAGAGNIQYF. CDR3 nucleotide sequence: TGTGCCAGCAGTTCTGCTGGGGCGGGTAACATTCAGTACTTC.

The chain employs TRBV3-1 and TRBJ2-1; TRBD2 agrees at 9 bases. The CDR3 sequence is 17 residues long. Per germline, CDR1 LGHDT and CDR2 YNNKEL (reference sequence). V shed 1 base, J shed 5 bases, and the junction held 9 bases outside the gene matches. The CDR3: CASSQGGGGARNNEQFF. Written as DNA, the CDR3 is TGTGCCAGCAGCCAAGGAGGCGGGGGGGCGCGGAACAATGAGCAGTTCTTC.

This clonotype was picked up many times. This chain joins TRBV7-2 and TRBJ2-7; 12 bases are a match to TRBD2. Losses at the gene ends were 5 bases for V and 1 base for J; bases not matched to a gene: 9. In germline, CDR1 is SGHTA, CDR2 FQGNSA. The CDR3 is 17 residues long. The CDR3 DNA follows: TGTGCCAGCAGCCCCGCTAGCGGGAGGGGGGTTTCCTACGAGCAGTACTTC. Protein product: CASSPASGRGVSYEQYF.

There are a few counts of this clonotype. CDR3 DNA: TGTGCCAGAAGCTTTGTACCGAATGACAATGAGCAGTTCTTC. Translation: CARSFVPNDNEQFF. The rearrangement links TRBV5-3 to TRBJ2-1; the D is unclear. TRBV5-3 is noted as an ORF with a role that remains uncertain. With 2 bases removed from V and 5 bases from J, the gap between germline ends came to 11 bases. The CDR3 length is 14 residues.

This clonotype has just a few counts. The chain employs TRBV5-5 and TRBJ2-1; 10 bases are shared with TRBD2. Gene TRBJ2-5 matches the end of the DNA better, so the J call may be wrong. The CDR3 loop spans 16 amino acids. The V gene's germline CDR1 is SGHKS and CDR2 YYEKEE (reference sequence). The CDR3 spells CASSLTSGMAKETQYF. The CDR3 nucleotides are TGTGCCAGCAGCTTGACTAGCGGGATGGCTAAAGAGACCCAGTACTTC.

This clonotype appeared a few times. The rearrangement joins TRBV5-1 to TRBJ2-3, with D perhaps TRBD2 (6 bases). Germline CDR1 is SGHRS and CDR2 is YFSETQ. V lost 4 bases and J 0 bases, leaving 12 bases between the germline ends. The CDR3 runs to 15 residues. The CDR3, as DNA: TGCGCCAGCAGCCCTCCCGGGGGAAGCACAGATACGCAGTATTTT. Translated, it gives CASSPPGGSTDTQYF.

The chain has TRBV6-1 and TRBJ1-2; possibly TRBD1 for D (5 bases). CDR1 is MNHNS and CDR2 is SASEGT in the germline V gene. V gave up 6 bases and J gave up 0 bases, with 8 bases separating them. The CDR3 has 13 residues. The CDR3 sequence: CASRAGTNYGYTF. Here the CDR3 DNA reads TGTGCCAGCAGGGCAGGGACTAACTATGGCTACACCTTC.

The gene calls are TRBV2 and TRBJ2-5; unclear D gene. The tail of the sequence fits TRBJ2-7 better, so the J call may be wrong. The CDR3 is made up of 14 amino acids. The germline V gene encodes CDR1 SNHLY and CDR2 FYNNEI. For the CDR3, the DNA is TGTGCCAGCAGTGCAGATAGGAGCTCCTACGAGCAGTACTTC. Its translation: CASSADRSSYEQYF.

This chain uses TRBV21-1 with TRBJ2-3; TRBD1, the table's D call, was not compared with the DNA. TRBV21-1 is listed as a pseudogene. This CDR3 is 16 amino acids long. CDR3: CASSKPPNRVADTQYF. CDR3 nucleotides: TGTGCCAGCAGCAAACCGCCCAACAGGGTGGCAGATACGCAGTATTTT.

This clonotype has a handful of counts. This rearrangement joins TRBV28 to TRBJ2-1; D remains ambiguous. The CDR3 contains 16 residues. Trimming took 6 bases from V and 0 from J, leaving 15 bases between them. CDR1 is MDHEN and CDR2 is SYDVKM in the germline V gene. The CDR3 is CASRPQDWSSYNEQFF. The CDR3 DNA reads TGTGCCAGCAGGCCTCAGGATTGGAGCTCCTACAATGAGCAGTTCTTC.

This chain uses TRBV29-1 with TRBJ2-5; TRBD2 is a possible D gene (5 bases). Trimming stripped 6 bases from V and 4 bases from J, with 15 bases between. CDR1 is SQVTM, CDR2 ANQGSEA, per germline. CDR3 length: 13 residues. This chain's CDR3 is CSVRGRAAETQYF. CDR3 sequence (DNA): TGCAGCGTCCGGGGTAGGGCGGCAGAGACCCAGTACTTC. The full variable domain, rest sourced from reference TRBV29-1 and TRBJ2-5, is SAVISQKPSRDICQRGTSLTIQCQVDSQVTMMFWYRQQPGQSLTLIATANQGSEATYESGFVIDKFPISRPNLTFSTLTVSNMSPEDSSIYLCSVRGRAAETQYFGPGTRLLVL.

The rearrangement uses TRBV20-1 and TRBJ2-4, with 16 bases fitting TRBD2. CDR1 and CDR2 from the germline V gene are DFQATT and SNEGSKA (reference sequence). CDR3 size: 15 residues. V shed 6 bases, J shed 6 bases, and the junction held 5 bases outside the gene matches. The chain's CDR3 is CSAGLAGGPGNIQYF. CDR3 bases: TGCAGTGCGGGACTAGCGGGAGGGCCTGGAAACATTCAGTACTTC.

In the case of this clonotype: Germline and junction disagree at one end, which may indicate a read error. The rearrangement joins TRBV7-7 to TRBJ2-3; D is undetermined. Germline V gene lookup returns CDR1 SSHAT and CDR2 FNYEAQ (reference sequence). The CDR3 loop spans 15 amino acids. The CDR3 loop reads CASSIGNLITDTQYF. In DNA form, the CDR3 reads TGTGCTAGCAGCATCGGAAATCTCATCACAGATACGCAGTATTTT.

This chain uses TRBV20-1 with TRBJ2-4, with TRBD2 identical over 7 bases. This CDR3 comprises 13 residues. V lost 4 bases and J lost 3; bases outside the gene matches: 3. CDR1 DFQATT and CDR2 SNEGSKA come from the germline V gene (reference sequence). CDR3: CSATSSGKNIQYF. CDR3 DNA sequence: TGCAGTGCTACGTCTAGCGGCAAAAACATTCAGTACTTC.

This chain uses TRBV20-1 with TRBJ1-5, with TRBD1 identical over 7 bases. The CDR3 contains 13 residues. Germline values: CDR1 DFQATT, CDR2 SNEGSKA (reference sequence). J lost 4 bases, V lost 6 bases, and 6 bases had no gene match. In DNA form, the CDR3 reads TGCAGTGCGGGAACAGGGGCAAATCAGCCCCAGCATTTT. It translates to CSAGTGANQPQHF.

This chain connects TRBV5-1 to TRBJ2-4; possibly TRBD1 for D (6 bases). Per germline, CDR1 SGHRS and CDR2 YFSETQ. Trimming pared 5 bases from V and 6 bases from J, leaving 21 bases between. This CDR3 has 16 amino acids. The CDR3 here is CASRGTRGSGGNIQYF. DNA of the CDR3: TGCGCCAGCAGAGGGACGAGGGGGAGCGGAGGAAACATTCAGTACTTC.

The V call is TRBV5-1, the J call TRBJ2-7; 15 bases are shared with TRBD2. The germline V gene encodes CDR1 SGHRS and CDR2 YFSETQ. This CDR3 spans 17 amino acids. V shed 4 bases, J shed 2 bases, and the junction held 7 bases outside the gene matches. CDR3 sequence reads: CASSDRGTSGRPYEQYF. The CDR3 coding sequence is TGCGCCAGCAGCGACCGTGGGACTAGCGGGAGGCCCTACGAGCAGTACTTC.

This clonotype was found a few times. The chain's CDR3 is CASSPVGTRGTGELFF. The CDR3 DNA reads TGTGCCAGCAGTCCAGTTGGGACAAGGGGCACCGGGGAGCTGTTTTTT. The V and J genes are TRBV6-1 and TRBJ2-2, with TRBD1 as a possible D gene (6 bases). The CDR3 spans 16 residues. Trimming removed 5 bases at V and 4 bases at J, with 17 bases between. Germline-derived CDR1 and CDR2 are MNHNS and SASEGT.

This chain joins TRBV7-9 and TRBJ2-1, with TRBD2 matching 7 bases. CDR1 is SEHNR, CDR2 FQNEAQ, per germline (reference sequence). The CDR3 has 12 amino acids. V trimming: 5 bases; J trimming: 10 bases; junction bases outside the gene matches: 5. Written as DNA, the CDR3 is TGTGCCAGCAGCCAACTAGCGCGAGAGCAGTTCTTC. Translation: CASSQLAREQFF.

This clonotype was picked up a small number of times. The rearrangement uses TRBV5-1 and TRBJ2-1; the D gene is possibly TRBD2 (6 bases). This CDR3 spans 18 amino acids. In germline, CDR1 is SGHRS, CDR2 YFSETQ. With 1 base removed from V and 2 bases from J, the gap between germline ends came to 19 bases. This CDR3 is CASSLRSWRDPPYNEQFF. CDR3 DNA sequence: TGCGCCAGCAGCTTGAGGTCTTGGCGGGACCCCCCCTACAATGAGCAGTTCTTC.

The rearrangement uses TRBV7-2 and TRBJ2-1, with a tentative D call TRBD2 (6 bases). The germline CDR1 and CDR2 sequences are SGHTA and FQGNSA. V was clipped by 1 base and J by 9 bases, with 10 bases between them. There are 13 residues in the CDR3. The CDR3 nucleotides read TGTGCCAGCAGCTTAGAGGAGGGACGTGAGCAGTTCTTC. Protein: CASSLEEGREQFF.

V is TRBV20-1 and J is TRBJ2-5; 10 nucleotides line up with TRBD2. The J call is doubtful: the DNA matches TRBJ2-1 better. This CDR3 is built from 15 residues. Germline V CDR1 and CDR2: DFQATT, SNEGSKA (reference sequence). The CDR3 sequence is CSARGPSGSEDEQFF. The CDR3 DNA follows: TGCAGTGCTCGAGGGCCTAGCGGGAGTGAAGATGAGCAGTTCTTC.

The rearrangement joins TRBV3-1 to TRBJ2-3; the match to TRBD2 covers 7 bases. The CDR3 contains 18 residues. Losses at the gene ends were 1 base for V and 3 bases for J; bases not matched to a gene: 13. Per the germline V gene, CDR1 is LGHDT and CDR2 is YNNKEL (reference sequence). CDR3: CASSQGQRSGFVTDTQYF. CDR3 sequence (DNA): TGTGCCAGCAGCCAAGGACAGCGTAGCGGGTTCGTGACAGATACGCAGTATTTT.